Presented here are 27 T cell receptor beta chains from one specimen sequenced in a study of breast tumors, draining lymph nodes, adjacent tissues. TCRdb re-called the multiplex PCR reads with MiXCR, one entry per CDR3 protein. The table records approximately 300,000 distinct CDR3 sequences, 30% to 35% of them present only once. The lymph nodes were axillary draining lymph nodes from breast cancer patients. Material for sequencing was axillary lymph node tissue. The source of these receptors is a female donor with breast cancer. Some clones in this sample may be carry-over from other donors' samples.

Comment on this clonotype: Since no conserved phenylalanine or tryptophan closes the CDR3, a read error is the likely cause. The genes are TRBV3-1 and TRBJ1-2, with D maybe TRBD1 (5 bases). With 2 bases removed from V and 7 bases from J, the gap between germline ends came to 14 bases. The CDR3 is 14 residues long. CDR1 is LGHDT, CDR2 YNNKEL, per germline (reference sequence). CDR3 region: CASSQLRGEGGYTS. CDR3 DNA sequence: TGTGCCAGCAGCCAACTCCGGGGGGAGGGTGGCTACACCTCC.

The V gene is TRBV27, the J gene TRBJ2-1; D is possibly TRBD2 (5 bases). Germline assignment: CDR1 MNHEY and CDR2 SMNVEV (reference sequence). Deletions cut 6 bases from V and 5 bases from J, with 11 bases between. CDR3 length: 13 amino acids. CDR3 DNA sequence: TGTGCCAGCAGACCCCCCGGGGACAATGAGCAGTTCTTC. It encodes CASRPPGDNEQFF.

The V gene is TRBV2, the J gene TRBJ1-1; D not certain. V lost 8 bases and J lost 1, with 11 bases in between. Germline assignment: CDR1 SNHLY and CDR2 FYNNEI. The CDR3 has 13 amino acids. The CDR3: CASSKYWNTEAFF. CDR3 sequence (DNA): TGTGCCAGCTCCAAATACTGGAACACTGAAGCTTTCTTT.

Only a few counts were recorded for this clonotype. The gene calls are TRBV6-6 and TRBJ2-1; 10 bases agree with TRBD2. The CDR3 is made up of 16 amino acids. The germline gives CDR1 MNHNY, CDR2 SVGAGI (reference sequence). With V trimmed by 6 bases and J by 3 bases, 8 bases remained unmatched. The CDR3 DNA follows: TGTGCCAGCAGCTCCCTCGGACTAGCGGTCTACAATGAGCAGTTCTTC. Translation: CASSSLGLAVYNEQFF.

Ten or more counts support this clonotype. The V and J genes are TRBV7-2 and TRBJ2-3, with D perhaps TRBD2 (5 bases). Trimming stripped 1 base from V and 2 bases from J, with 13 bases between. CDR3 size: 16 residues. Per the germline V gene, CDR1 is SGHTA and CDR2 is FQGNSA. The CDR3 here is CASSLGGGPATDTQYF. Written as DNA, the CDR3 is TGTGCCAGCAGCTTAGGCGGCGGGCCCGCCACAGATACGCAGTATTTT.

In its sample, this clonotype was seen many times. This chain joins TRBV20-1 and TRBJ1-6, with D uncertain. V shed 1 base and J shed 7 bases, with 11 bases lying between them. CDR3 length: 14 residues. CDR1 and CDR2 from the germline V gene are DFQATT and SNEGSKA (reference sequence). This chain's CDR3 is CSARVAARNSPLHF. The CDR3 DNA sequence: TGCAGTGCTAGAGTGGCGGCTCGGAATTCACCCCTCCACTTT.

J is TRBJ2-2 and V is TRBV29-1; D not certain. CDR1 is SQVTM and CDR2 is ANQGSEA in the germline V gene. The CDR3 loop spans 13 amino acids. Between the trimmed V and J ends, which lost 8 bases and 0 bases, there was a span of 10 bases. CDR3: CSLIGTNTGELFF. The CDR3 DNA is TGCAGCTTGATAGGGACGAACACCGGGGAGCTGTTTTTT.

Written as DNA, the CDR3 is TGTGCCAGCAGGCCACACGAACGGGGGCACCAAGGAGGGGGCCCGGCCAAAAACATTCAGTACTTC. Residues: CASRPHERGHQGGGPAKNIQYF. The chain recombines TRBV9 with TRBJ2-4, with a weak D call TRBD1 (7 bases). This CDR3 is built from 22 residues. Germline-derived CDR1 and CDR2 are SGDLS and YYNGEE. Trimming pared 5 bases from V and 1 base from J, leaving 34 bases between.

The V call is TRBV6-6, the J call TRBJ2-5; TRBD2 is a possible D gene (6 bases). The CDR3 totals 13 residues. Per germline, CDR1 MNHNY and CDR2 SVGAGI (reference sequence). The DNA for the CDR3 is TGTGACATTAGCCGACTAGATCAAGAGACCCAGTACTTC. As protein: CDISRLDQETQYF.

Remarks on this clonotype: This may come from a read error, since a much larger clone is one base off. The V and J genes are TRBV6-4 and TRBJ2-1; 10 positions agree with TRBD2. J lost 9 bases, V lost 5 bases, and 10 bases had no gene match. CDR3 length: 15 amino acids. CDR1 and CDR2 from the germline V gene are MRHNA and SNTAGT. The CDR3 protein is CASSLETSGQSEQFF. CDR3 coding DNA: TGTGCCAGCAGTCTCGAGACTAGCGGGCAAAGTGAGCAGTTCTTC.

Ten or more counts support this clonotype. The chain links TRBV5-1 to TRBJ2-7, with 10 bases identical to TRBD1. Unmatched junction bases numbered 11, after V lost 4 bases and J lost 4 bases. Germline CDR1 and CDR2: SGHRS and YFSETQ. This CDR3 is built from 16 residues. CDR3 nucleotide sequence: TGCGCCAGCAGCCCAGGTCCGGGACAGGGGAGGTACGAGCAGTACTTC. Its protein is CASSPGPGQGRYEQYF.

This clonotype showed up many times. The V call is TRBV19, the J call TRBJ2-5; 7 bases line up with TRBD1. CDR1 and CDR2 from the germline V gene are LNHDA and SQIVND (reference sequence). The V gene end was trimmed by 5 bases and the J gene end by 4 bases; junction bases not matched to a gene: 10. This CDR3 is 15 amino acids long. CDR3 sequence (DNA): TGTGCCAGTAGTCCGGGACAGATAGGAAGAGAGACCCAGTACTTC. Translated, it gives CASSPGQIGRETQYF. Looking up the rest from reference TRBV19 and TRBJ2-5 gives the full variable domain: DGGITQSPKYLFRKEGQNVTLSCEQNLNHDAMYWYRQDPGQGLRLIYYSQIVNDFQKGDIAEGYSVSREKKESFPLTVTSAQKNPTAFYLCASSPGQIGRETQYFGPGTRLLVL.

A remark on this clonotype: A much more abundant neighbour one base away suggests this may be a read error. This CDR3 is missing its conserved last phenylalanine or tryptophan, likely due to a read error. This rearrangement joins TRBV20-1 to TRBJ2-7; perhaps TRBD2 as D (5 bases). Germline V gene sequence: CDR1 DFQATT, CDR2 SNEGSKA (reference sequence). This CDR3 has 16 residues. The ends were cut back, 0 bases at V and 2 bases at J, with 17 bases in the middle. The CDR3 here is CSARDPQTSLTYEQYL. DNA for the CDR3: TGCAGTGCTAGAGATCCACAAACTAGTCTAACCTACGAGCAGTACCTC.

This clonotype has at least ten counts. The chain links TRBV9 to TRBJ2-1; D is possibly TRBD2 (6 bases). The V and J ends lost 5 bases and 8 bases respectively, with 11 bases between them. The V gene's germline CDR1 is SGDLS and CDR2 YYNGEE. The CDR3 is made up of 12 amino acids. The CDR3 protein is CASRGRGDEQFF. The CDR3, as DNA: TGTGCCAGCAGGGGTCGCGGGGATGAGCAGTTCTTC.

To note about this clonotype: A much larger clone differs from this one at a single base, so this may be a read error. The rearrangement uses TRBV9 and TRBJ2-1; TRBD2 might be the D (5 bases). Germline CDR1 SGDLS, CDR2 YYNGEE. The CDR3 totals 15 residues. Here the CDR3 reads CACSVPGDPPNEQFF. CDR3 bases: TGTGCCTGCAGCGTCCCCGGGGATCCCCCCAATGAGCAGTTCTTC. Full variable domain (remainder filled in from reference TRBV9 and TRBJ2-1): DSGVTQTPKHLITATGQRVTLRCSPRSGDLSVYWYQQSLDQGLQFLIQYYNGEERAKGNILERFSAQQFPDLHSELNLSSLELGDSALYFCACSVPGDPPNEQFFGPGTRLTVL.

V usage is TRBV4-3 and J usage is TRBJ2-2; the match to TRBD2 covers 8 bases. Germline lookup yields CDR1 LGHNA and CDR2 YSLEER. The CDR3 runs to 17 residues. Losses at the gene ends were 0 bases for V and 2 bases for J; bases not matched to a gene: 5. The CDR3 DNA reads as TGCGCCAGCAGCCAAGAATTAGCGGGACGAAACACCGGGGAGCTGTTTTTT. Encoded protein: CASSQELAGRNTGELFF.

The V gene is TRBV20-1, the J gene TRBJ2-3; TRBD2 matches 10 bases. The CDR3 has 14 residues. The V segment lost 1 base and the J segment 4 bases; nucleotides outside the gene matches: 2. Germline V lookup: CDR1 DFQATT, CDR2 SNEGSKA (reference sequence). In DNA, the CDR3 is TGCAGTGCTAGAGTAGCGGGAGGATCAGATACGCAGTATTTT. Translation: CSARVAGGSDTQYF.

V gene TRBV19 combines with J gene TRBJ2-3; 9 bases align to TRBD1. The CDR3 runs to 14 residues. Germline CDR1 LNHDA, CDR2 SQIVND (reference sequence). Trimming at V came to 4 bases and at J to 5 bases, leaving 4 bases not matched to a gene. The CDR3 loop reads CASSKTGGVDTQYF. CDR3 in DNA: TGTGCCAGTAGTAAAACAGGGGGCGTAGATACGCAGTATTTT. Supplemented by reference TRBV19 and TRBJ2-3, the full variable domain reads DGGITQSPKYLFRKEGQNVTLSCEQNLNHDAMYWYRQDPGQGLRLIYYSQIVNDFQKGDIAEGYSVSREKKESFPLTVTSAQKNPTAFYLCASSKTGGVDTQYFGPGTRLTVL.

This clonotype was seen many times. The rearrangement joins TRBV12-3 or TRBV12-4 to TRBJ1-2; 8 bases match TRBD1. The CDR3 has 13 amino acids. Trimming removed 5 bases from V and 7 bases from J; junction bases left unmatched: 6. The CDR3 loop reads CASSQDRDRGYTF. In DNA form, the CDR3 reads TGTGCCAGCAGTCAGGACAGGGATCGTGGCTACACCTTC.

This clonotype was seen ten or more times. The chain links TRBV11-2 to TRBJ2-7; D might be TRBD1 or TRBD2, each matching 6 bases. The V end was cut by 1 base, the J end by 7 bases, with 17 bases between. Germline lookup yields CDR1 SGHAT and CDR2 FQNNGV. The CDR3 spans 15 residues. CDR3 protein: CASSLGNRGVGEQYF. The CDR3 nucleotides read TGTGCCAGCAGCTTAGGGAATAGGGGGGTTGGGGAGCAGTACTTC.

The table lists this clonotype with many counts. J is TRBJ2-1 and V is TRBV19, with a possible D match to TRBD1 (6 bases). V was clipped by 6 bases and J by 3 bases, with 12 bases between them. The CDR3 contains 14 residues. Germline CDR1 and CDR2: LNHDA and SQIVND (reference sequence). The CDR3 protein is CASRPGQNYNEQFF. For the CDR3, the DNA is TGTGCCAGTAGACCCGGACAGAACTACAATGAGCAGTTCTTC.

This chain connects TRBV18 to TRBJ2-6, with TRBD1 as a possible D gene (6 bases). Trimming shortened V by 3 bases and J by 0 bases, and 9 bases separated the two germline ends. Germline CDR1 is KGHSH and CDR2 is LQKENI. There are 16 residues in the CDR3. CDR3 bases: TGTGCCAGCTCACCTACAGGGTCCTCTGGGGCCAACGTCCTGACTTTC. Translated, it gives CASSPTGSSGANVLTF.

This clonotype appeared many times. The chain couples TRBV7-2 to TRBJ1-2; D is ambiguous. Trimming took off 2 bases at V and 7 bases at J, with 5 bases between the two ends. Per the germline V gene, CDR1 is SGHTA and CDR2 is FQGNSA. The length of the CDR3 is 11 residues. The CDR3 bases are TGTGCCAGCAGCTTATTGGTTGGCTACACCTTC. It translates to CASSLLVGYTF.

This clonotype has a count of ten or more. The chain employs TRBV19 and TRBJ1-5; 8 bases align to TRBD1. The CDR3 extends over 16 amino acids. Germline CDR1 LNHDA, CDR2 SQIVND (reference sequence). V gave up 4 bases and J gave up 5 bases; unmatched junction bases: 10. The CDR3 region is CASSTRSRGLDQPQHF. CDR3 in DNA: TGTGCCAGTAGTACTAGGAGCAGGGGGCTGGATCAGCCCCAGCATTTT.

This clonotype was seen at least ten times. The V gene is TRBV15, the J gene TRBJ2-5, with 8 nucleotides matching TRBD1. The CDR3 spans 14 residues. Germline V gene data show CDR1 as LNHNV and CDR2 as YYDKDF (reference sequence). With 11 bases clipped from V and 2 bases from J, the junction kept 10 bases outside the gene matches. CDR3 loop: CASRQGFLQETQYF. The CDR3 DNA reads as TGTGCCTCCCGACAGGGGTTCCTTCAAGAGACCCAGTACTTC.

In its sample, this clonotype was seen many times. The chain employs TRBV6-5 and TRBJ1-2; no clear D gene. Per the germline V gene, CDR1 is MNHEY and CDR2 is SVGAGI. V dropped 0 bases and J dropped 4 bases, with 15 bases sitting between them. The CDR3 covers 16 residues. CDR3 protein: CASSYSLREITYGYTF. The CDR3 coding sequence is TGTGCCAGCAGTTACTCGTTGAGGGAGATAACCTATGGCTACACCTTC.

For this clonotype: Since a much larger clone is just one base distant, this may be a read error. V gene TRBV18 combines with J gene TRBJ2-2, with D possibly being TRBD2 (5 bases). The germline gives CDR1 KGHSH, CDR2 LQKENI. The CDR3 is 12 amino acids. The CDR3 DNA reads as TGTGCCAGCTCACCCAGCACCGGGGAGCTGTCTTTT. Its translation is CASSPSTGELSF.